A single sample is the source of the 18 T cell receptor beta chains below, sequenced in a study of shared clonotypes between healthy human individuals. The repertoire was sequenced with immunoSEQ multiplex PCR; TCRdb's copy has only in-frame clones and lacks some. The sample contains about 580,000 clones, roughly 98% of which appear only once. CD45RO-negative CD8 cells positively selected for CCR7 made up the naive population, which excluded terminally differentiated effector memory CD45RA+ cells. The sample was naive CD8+ T cells sorted from blood. These TCRs come from a man younger than 40 in good health.

The chain couples TRBV9 to TRBJ2-7, with 8 bases aligning to TRBD1. The germline gives CDR1 SGDLS, CDR2 YYNGEE. The junction had 12 bases not matched to a gene; V was cut back by 0 bases and J by 7 bases. The CDR3 extends over 16 amino acids. As DNA, the CDR3 is TGTGCCAGCAGCGTAGGGGGGACAGGACTCCTCTGGGAGCAGTACTTC. Translating gives CASSVGGTGLLWEQYF.

J is TRBJ2-7 and V is TRBV7-8, with a tentative D call TRBD1 (5 bases). The CDR3 is made up of 14 amino acids. Trimming took 3 bases from V and 6 from J, leaving 15 bases between them. Germline V gives CDR1 SGHVS, CDR2 FQNEAQ. CDR3 DNA sequence: TGTGCCAGCAGCTTTAGGGGCGAGCGAGCCGAGCAGTACTTC. Protein product: CASSFRGERAEQYF. The entire variable domain, with the rest obtained from reference TRBV7-8 and TRBJ2-7, is as follows: GAGVSQSPRYKVAKRGQDVALRCDPISGHVSLFWYQQALGQGPEFLTYFQNEAQLDKSGLPSDRFFAERPEGSVSTLKIQRTQQEDSAVYLCASSFRGERAEQYFGPGTRLTVT.

The chain uses TRBV13 and TRBJ2-2; 9 bases map to TRBD2. With V trimmed by 3 bases and J by 1 base, 3 bases remained unmatched. Germline CDR1 is PRHDT and CDR2 is FYEKMQ (reference sequence). This CDR3 spans 16 amino acids. The DNA of the CDR3 is TGTGCCAGCAGCTTCGAAGCGGGAGGGAACACCGGGGAGCTGTTTTTT. As protein: CASSFEAGGNTGELFF.

The J gene is TRBJ2-7, the V gene TRBV5-1; D remains unclear. Per germline, CDR1 SGHRS and CDR2 YFSETQ. CDR3 length: 13 amino acids. V was cut by 4 bases and J by 4 bases, with 12 bases left in between. Written as DNA, the CDR3 is TGCGCCAGCAGCCCATATATCGCGTACGAGCAGTACTTC. Its translation: CASSPYIAYEQYF. Full variable domain (outside the CDR3, taken from reference TRBV5-1 and TRBJ2-7): KAGVTQTPRYLIKTRGQQVTLSCSPISGHRSVSWYQQTPGQGLQFLFEYFSETQRNKGNFPGRFSGRQFSNSRSEMNVSTLELGDSALYLCASSPYIAYEQYFGPGTRLTVT.

CDR3 amino acids: CASSQEGRLAGDYEQYF. CDR3 nucleotides: TGTGCCAGCAGCCAAGAAGGTCGACTAGCGGGGGACTACGAGCAGTACTTC. V gene TRBV4-2 combines with J gene TRBJ2-7, with TRBD2 matching 12 bases. CDR1 and CDR2 (germline): LGHNA, YNFKEQ. CDR3 length equals 17 residues. Germline trimming cut 0 bases from V and 3 bases from J; bases unmatched to any gene: 6.

This chain uses TRBV4-1 with TRBJ1-4; weak D call: TRBD1 (6 bases). Germline CDR1 is MGHRA and CDR2 is YSYEKL. Deletions cut 2 bases from V and 7 bases from J, with 17 bases between. The CDR3 has 16 amino acids. CDR3 nucleotides: TGCGCCAGCAGCCAAACTAGCAGGGGTTTAGGTGAAAAACTGTTTTTT. It specifies CASSQTSRGLGEKLFF.

The J gene is TRBJ2-7, the V gene TRBV27; 10 bases line up with TRBD2. Looked up from germline, CDR1 is MNHEY and CDR2 is SMNVEV (reference sequence). CDR3 length: 14 residues. Losses at the gene ends were 5 bases for V and 3 bases for J; bases not matched to a gene: 4. This chain's CDR3 is CASSRTSGFYEQYF. CDR3 nucleotides: TGTGCCAGCAGTCGGACTAGCGGTTTCTACGAGCAGTACTTC.

V is TRBV5-6 and J is TRBJ2-7, with 8 bases identical to TRBD2. The ends lost 0 bases at V and 5 bases at J; junction bases unmatched: 7. CDR1 is SGHDT, CDR2 YYEEEE, per germline. The CDR3 contains 15 residues. The CDR3 nucleotides read TGTGCCAGCAGCTTGGTCTCGGGAGGGCCCCACGAGCAGTACTTC. Its translation: CASSLVSGGPHEQYF.

This rearrangement joins TRBV28 to TRBJ2-7, with 8 bases matching TRBD1. The germline V gene has CDR1 MDHEN and CDR2 SYDVKM. There are 12 residues in the CDR3. The J segment lost 5 bases and the V segment lost 8 bases, leaving 5 bases of the junction unmatched. CDR3 sequence (DNA): TGTGCCAGCTTGAACAGGGGGAACGAGCAGTACTTC. This codes for CASLNRGNEQYF.

This clone was counted a single time. The V call is TRBV6-1, the J call TRBJ2-1, with 7 nucleotides matching TRBD2. In germline, CDR1 is MNHNS, CDR2 SASEGT. Trimming cost V 3 bases and J 0 bases; bases outside gene matches: 5. The CDR3 contains 16 residues. DNA for the CDR3: TGTGCCAGCAGTGATTACCGGGGGGACTCCTACAATGAGCAGTTCTTC. Protein product: CASSDYRGDSYNEQFF.

The rearrangement joins TRBV7-9 to TRBJ2-2; 7 nucleotides align to TRBD1. J was trimmed by 0 bases and V by 4 bases; bases with no gene match: 5. Germline V gene lookup returns CDR1 SEHNR and CDR2 FQNEAQ (reference sequence). The CDR3 is made up of 16 amino acids. CDR3 bases: TGTGCCAGCAGCTCCAACCAGGGGGCGAACACCGGGGAGCTGTTTTTT. Amino acid sequence: CASSSNQGANTGELFF.

The genes are TRBV4-1 and TRBJ1-4, with 7 bases identical to TRBD1. The CDR3 length is 16 residues. The V segment lost 5 bases and the J segment 5 bases; nucleotides outside the gene matches: 11. Germline V lookup: CDR1 MGHRA, CDR2 YSYEKL. CDR3 residues: CASSEEPGQLNEKLFF. CDR3 nucleotides: TGCGCCAGCAGCGAGGAACCGGGACAGCTAAATGAAAAACTGTTTTTT.

V gene TRBV27 combines with J gene TRBJ2-2; D ambiguous. The V gene lost 1 base and the J gene lost 6 bases, with 6 bases spanning the gap. There are 13 residues in the CDR3. Germline CDR1 is MNHEY and CDR2 is SMNVEV (reference sequence). The CDR3 bases are TGTGCCAGCAGTTTATGGGAAGCCGGGGAGCTGTTTTTT. Translation: CASSLWEAGELFF.

The chain has TRBV4-2 and TRBJ2-2; D may be TRBD1 (7 bases). Germline V gene data show CDR1 as LGHNA and CDR2 as YNFKEQ. The CDR3 is 13 amino acids. Trimming removed 4 bases at V and 6 bases at J, with 9 bases between. The chain's CDR3 is CASSLRGAGELFF. CDR3 coding DNA: TGTGCCAGCAGCCTCAGGGGGGCCGGGGAGCTGTTTTTT.

The CDR3 sequence is CASSLLTGGYEQYF. DNA for the CDR3: TGTGCCAGCAGCTTGTTGACAGGAGGCTACGAGCAGTACTTC. The V gene is TRBV5-6, the J gene TRBJ2-7, with D tentatively TRBD1 (6 bases). The CDR3 covers 14 residues. V was trimmed by 1 base and J by 3 bases, leaving 11 bases between them. Looked up from germline, CDR1 is SGHDT and CDR2 is YYEEEE.

V gene TRBV14 combines with J gene TRBJ2-7; 10 nucleotides align to TRBD2. CDR1 is SGHDN and CDR2 is FVKESK in the germline V gene. CDR3 length: 16 residues. Trimming at V came to 3 bases and at J to 5 bases, leaving 10 bases not matched to a gene. CDR3 DNA: TGTGCCAGCAGCCAGGGACTAGCGTTTCTGGACGACGAGCAGTACTTC. It translates to CASSQGLAFLDDEQYF.

The CDR3 here is CASRGTFIGELFF. As DNA, the CDR3 is TGTGCCAGCAGGGGGACCTTCATCGGGGAGCTGTTTTTT. The chain links TRBV27 to TRBJ2-2; D may be TRBD1 or TRBD2 (5 bases each). The germline V gene has CDR1 MNHEY and CDR2 SMNVEV (reference sequence). The CDR3 runs to 13 residues. V was trimmed by 6 bases and J by 7 bases, leaving 12 bases between them.

V usage is TRBV5-4 and J usage is TRBJ2-1, with D tentatively TRBD2 (6 bases). Germline assignment: CDR1 SGHNT and CDR2 YYREEE (reference sequence). V dropped 2 bases and J dropped 6 bases, with 12 bases sitting between them. This CDR3 has 14 amino acids. CDR3 DNA: TGTGCCAGCAGCTTAAGCGGGCGTACCAATGAGCAGTTCTTC. Translation: CASSLSGRTNEQFF.